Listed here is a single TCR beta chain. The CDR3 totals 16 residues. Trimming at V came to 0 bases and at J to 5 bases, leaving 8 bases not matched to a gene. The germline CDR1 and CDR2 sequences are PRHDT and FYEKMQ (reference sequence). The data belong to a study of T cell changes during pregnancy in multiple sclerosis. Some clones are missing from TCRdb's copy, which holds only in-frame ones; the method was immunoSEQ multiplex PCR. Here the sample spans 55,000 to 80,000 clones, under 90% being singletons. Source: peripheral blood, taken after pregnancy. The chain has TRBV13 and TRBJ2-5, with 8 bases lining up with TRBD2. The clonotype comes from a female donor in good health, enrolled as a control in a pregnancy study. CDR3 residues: CASSLGRSGKAETQYF. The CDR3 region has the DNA TGTGCCAGCAGCTTAGGCCGTAGCGGGAAGGCGGAGACCCAGTACTTC. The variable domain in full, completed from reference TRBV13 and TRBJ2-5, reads AAGVIQSPRHLIKEKRETATLKCYPIPRHDTVYWYQQGPGQDPQFLISFYEKMQSDKGSIPDRFSAQQFSDYHSELNMSSLELGDSALYFCASSLGRSGKAETQYFGPGTRLLVL.